This T cell receptor (beta chain) is from a study of beta chain features in type 1 diabetes. General observations from the study: The study found moderately but significantly shorter TCRB CDR3s in all four CD4+ subsets of Type 1 diabetes patients. Researchers reported that naive, central memory and Treg TCRB repertoires appeared more similar in patients than in healthy donors.

This CDR3 is 12 amino acids long. V gave up 2 bases and J gave up 13 bases, with 10 bases separating them. Per the germline V gene, CDR1 is SGHNT and CDR2 is YYREEE (reference sequence). Reverse transcribing all isolated RNA meant expressed TCRB transcripts were sequenced. Sequencing was performed with immunoSEQ multiplex PCR; in TCRdb, only in-frame clones are kept and a portion is missing. Here the sample spans 300,000 or so clones, roughly a tenth being singletons. This clone showed up just a few times. Its cognate antigen is unknown. Based on CD45RO/CCR7/CD25/CD127/CD95/CD27, CD4+ regulatory, stem cell-like memory, naive and central memory cells were sorted.

The sample taken for sequencing was central memory CD4+ T cells from blood. The rearrangement links TRBV5-4 to TRBJ1-6; a weak D match, TRBD1 (5 bases). This receptor was identified in a man aged 25 to 40 with type 1 diabetes. CDR3 region: CASSFRASPLHF. CDR3 sequence (DNA): TGTGCCAGCAGCTTCAGGGCCTCGCCCCTCCACTTT.